The entry below gives a single T cell receptor beta chain sequence along with its context. Preparing the TCRbeta library involved the use of unique molecular identifiers. MiXCR, run by TCRdb on the PCR reads, gives a single entry per CDR3 protein. The table lists almost 500,000 distinct CDR3 sequences, approximately 12% of them singletons. The data were obtained in a study of T-cell reconstitution after alpha-beta-depleted transplantation in children. The TCR sequence derives from a human donor who donated a stem cell graft to a child with combined immunodeficiency. The material sequenced was PBMCs from the stem cell graft donor, taken from the stem cell graft.

CDR3 nucleotides: TGTGCCAGCAGCTCCGGGCCAAACGGGGAGACCCAGTACTTC. Its translation: CASSSGPNGETQYF. The gene calls are TRBV6-1 and TRBJ2-5, with D unresolved. The germline V gene encodes CDR1 MNHNS and CDR2 SASEGT. V lost 6 bases, J lost 5 bases, and 16 bases lay in between. The CDR3 has 14 residues.